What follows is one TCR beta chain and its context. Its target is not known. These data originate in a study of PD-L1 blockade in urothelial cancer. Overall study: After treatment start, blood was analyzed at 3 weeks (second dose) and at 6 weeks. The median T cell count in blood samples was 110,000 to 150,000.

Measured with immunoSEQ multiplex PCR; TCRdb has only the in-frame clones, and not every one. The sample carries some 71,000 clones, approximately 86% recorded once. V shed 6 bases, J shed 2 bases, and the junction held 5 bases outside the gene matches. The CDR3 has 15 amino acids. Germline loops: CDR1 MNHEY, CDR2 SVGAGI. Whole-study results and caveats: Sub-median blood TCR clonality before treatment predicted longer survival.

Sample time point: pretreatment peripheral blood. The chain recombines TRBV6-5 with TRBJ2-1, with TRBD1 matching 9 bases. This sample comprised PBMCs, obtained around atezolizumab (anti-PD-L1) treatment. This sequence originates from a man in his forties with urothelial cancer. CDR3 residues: CASRERQGAYNEQFF. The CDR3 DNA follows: TGTGCCAGCAGGGAAAGACAGGGGGCCTACAATGAGCAGTTCTTC.